One sample yielded the 2 T cell receptor beta chains listed below, sequenced in a study of T cells in women clearing cervical HPV infection. Assay: immunoSEQ multiplex PCR; the TCRdb copy retains only in-frame clones and omits some. The clone table shows around 41,000 clones, with the ten largest holding 6.5% to 8.5%. The sequenced sample consisted of blood buffy coat. The receptors here all came from a woman between 18 and 69 years old with a cervical HPV16 infection that either progressed to CIN3+ or cleared (not recorded which).

A note on this clone: The missing CDR3 end, 3 residues past where the read stops, is filled in from the germline J gene. The rearrangement links TRBV6-1 to TRBJ1-2, with TRBD1 identical over 10 bases. The germline gives CDR1 MNHNS, CDR2 SASEGT. The CDR3 has 15 residues. The sequenced CDR3 bases are TGTGCCAGCAGTGAACGACAGGGGGCGCCGGGGGGC. Encoded protein: CASSERQGAPGG. The full CDR3 sequence reads CASSERQGAPGGYTF.

The covered CDR3 bases are TGTGCCACCAACTGGGGCTATGAG. Protein: CATNWGYE. In full, the CDR3 is CATNWGYEQFF. The chain employs TRBV10-3 and TRBJ2-1; maybe TRBD1 (5 bases). The CDR3 is cut off 3 residues early in the read; its end comes from the germline J gene. V lost 10 bases to trimming and J lost 8 bases, with 12 bases between them. The CDR3 spans 11 residues. The germline V gene encodes CDR1 ENHRY and CDR2 SYGVKD.